This TCR beta chain was observed in a study of blood T cell repertoires in COVID-19. Study as a whole: Spain, Italy and the United States supplied samples that represented acute and convalescent COVID-19.

As handled by the study authors: By means of reference gene primer amplification, nucleated cell counts were estimated. The repertoire was sequenced with immunoSEQ multiplex PCR; TCRdb's copy has only in-frame clones and lacks some. V, J and clone size were drawn from that table, and D and trimming were deduced from the DNA. The table has more than 300,000 clones, more than 85% seen once. Participant reports of clinical history set cohort assignment. The sample taken for sequencing was PBMCs or T cells enriched from blood (not recorded which). The receptor comes from a young woman who had recovered from COVID-19.

The CDR3 nucleotides are TGTGCCACCAGTGATCCCAAGGACAGGGGCGAGCAGTACTTC. Protein: CATSDPKDRGEQYF. V usage is TRBV24-1 and J usage is TRBJ2-7; 9 nucleotides agree with TRBD1. The V and J ends lost 3 bases and 6 bases, in that order; junction bases with no gene match: 5. Per the germline V gene, CDR1 is KGHDR and CDR2 is SFDVKD. The CDR3 covers 14 residues.